These T cell receptor beta chains were read from a single sample in a study of shared clonotypes between healthy human individuals. This table comes from immunoSEQ multiplex PCR, and its TCRdb copy is limited to in-frame clones, with some not included. The data contain some 1 million clones, around 75% of them singletons. The specimen was memory CD4+ T cells sorted from blood. Receptor source: a man aged 18-30 years in good health. CDR3s include the opening cysteine and the closing phenylalanine or tryptophan. D genes are given only for firm matches. The size entry is marked missing in some rows and otherwise reads once, few, many or a size class.

j_call cdr3_length v_call d_call clone_size cdr3_aa cdr3_nt
TRBJ2-7 16 TRBV4-1 - - CASSQGTTIVGYEQYF TGCGCCAGCAGCCAAGGCACTACCATAGTCGGATACGAGCAGTACTTC
TRBJ2-1 14 TRBV6-1 TRBD2 - CATRGLADYNEQFF TGTGCCACCCGGGGACTAGCGGACTACAATGAGCAGTTCTTC
TRBJ2-7 13 TRBV5-1 TRBD2 - CASSLAGEGEQYF TGCGCCAGCAGCCTAGCGGGGGAGGGCGAGCAGTACTTC
TRBJ2-1 15 TRBV5-1 TRBD2 - CASSPTSGIYNEQFF TGCGCCAGCAGCCCTACTAGCGGGATCTACAATGAGCAGTTCTTC
TRBJ2-1 16 TRBV11-2 - - CASSSVSGGVYNEQFF TGTGCCAGCAGCTCAGTTAGCGGAGGGGTCTACAATGAGCAGTTCTTC
TRBJ1-1 12 TRBV14 - few CASSQDRTEAFF TGTGCCAGCAGCCAAGATAGAACTGAAGCTTTCTTT
TRBJ1-5 14 TRBV30 - few CASSWGNSNQPQHF TGTGCCTCCTCTTGGGGGAATAGCAATCAGCCCCAGCATTTT
TRBJ2-7 13 TRBV30 - - CAWSPTRFNEQYF TGTGCCTGGAGTCCGACTAGGTTTAACGAGCAGTACTTC
TRBJ2-1 16 TRBV30 - few CAWSPWDAHSYNEQFF TGTGCCTGGAGCCCCTGGGACGCCCACTCCTACAATGAGCAGTTCTTC
TRBJ2-2 17 TRBV9 - - CASSVPPGRGNTGELFF TGTGCCAGCAGCGTCCCCCCCGGGCGGGGCAACACCGGGGAGCTGTTTTTT
TRBJ2-3 19 TRBV19 TRBD2 - CASSIYVLAGGRRTDTQYF TGTGCCAGTAGTATCTACGTGCTAGCGGGAGGTAGGAGGACAGATACGCAGTATTTT
TRBJ1-3 16 TRBV7-9 - - CASSQDGLASGNTIYF TGTGCCAGCAGCCAAGACGGACTCGCCTCGGGAAACACCATATATTTT
TRBJ1-2 16 TRBV5-4 - once CASSPTAYLTTGGYTF TGTGCCAGCAGCCCGACTGCTTATTTGACGACTGGTGGCTACACCTTC
TRBJ1-2 16 TRBV9 TRBD1 - CASSPSVAGGYYGYTF TGTGCCAGCAGCCCTTCGGTCGCAGGGGGTTACTATGGCTACACCTTC
TRBJ1-2 15 TRBV5-5 TRBD1 - CASTAGDRSYYGYTF TGTGCCAGCACTGCCGGGGACAGGTCCTACTATGGCTACACCTTC
TRBJ2-1 13 TRBV6-1 - - CASSEGGNNEQFF TGTGCCAGCAGTGAAGGGGGCAACAATGAGCAGTTCTTC
TRBJ2-3 15 TRBV7-2 - - CASSLNPSPTDTQYF TGTGCCAGCAGCTTGAACCCCTCCCCCACAGATACGCAGTATTTT
TRBJ2-5 13 TRBV10-3 - - CAISRTVGETQYF TGTGCCATCTCTCGGACGGTTGGGGAGACCCAGTACTTC
TRBJ1-2 14 TRBV25-1 TRBD1 - CASSGGTGVYGYTF TGTGCCAGCAGTGGCGGGACAGGGGTCTATGGCTACACCTTC
TRBJ2-7 16 TRBV5-1 TRBD2 - CASSLSGDVPYYEQYF TGCGCCAGCAGCTTGAGCGGGGACGTACCCTATTACGAGCAGTACTTC
TRBJ2-7 15 TRBV5-1 - - CASSPGGQPSYEQYF TGCGCCAGCAGCCCGGGCGGACAGCCCTCCTACGAGCAGTACTTC
TRBJ1-2 13 TRBV14 - - CASSRQSSYGYTF TGTGCCAGCAGCCGACAGTCCTCATATGGCTACACCTTC
TRBJ1-5 16 TRBV18 - - CASSPMVAGGNQPQHF TGTGCCAGCTCACCGATGGTAGCCGGAGGCAATCAGCCCCAGCATTTT
TRBJ2-6 17 TRBV28 TRBD2 - CASSPSAGGSGANVLTF TGTGCCAGCAGTCCCTCGGCGGGGGGTTCTGGGGCCAACGTCCTGACTTTC
TRBJ1-2 15 TRBV6-6 - - CASSPRVAGDYGYTF TGTGCCAGCAGCCCCCGAGTGGCTGGGGACTATGGCTACACCTTC
TRBJ2-2 14 TRBV10-1 - - CASSPDWDTGELFF TGCGCCAGCAGTCCAGACTGGGACACCGGGGAGCTGTTTTTT
TRBJ2-3 15 TRBV19 TRBD2 - CASSQTSGKTDTQYF TGTGCCAGTAGTCAGACTAGCGGGAAGACAGATACGCAGTATTTT
TRBJ1-5 13 TRBV28 - - CASTRGYAQPQHF TGTGCCAGCACCCGGGGGTATGCTCAGCCCCAGCATTTT
TRBJ1-1 15 TRBV4-3 - few CASSQDFGGVSEAFF TGCGCCAGCAGCCAAGATTTTGGGGGGGTCTCTGAAGCTTTCTTT
TRBJ2-6 15 TRBV5-1 - - CASSPTSSGANVLTF TGCGCCAGCAGCCCTACTAGCTCTGGGGCCAACGTCCTGACTTTC
TRBJ2-5 17 TRBV4-1 - - CASSQDVNRPLQETQYF TGCGCCAGCAGCCAAGATGTGAACAGACCCCTCCAAGAGACCCAGTACTTC
TRBJ1-6 14 TRBV28 - - CASSLDTRWAPLHF TGTGCCAGCAGTTTAGATACCCGATGGGCACCCCTCCACTTT
TRBJ1-6 14 TRBV6-5 - - CASRWSPYNSPLHF TGTGCCAGCAGGTGGAGCCCCTATAATTCACCCCTCCACTTT
TRBJ1-2 14 TRBV14 - - CASSRQDLNYGYTF TGTGCCAGCAGCCGACAGGACCTTAACTATGGCTACACCTTC
TRBJ1-5 16 TRBV4-1 TRBD1 - CASSQRFRGPVQPQHF TGCGCCAGCAGCCAAAGGTTTAGGGGGCCCGTGCAGCCCCAGCATTTT
TRBJ2-4 14 TRBV7-9 TRBD1 - CASSLPGQGCIQYF TGTGCCAGCAGCTTGCCGGGACAGGGTTGCATTCAGTACTTC
TRBJ1-1 18 TRBV18 TRBD1 - CASSPFAAGGVTNTEAFF TGTGCCAGCTCACCATTCGCGGCAGGGGGAGTTACAAACACTGAAGCTTTCTTT
TRBJ2-7 14 TRBV13 TRBD2 - CASSSGTSGSEQYF TGTGCCAGCAGCTCCGGGACTAGCGGGAGCGAGCAGTACTTC
TRBJ1-6 15 TRBV2 TRBD1 few CASSLAGTGYSPLHF TGTGCCAGCAGTCTCGCCGGGACAGGATATTCACCCCTCCACTTT
TRBJ2-7 12 TRBV6-1 - - CASSPEGYEQYF TGTGCCAGCAGTCCGGAGGGCTACGAGCAGTACTTC
TRBJ2-3 19 TRBV5-4 - - CASSRRPTTGTSSTDTQYF TGTGCCAGCAGCCGACGCCCGACAACTGGAACGTCTAGCACAGATACGCAGTATTTT
TRBJ2-6 16 TRBV4-1 - - CASSQGFGTGANVLTF TGCGCCAGCAGCCAAGGATTCGGGACTGGGGCCAACGTCCTGACTTTC
TRBJ1-1 13 TRBV10-2 - - CASSEQANTEAFF TGCGCCAGCAGTGAACAGGCGAACACTGAAGCTTTCTTT
TRBJ2-7 13 TRBV5-1 TRBD1 - CASSPRQGYEQYF TGCGCCAGCAGCCCACGACAGGGCTACGAGCAGTACTTC
TRBJ1-2 14 TRBV27 TRBD1 - CASSSTGGLGGYTF TGTGCCAGCAGTTCCACAGGGGGGCTGGGGGGCTACACCTTC
TRBJ1-2 16 TRBV18 - - CASSRIEGQANYGYTF TGTGCCAGCTCTCGAATCGAGGGCCAAGCTAACTATGGCTACACCTTC
TRBJ1-5 14 TRBV4-1 - - CASSREYSNQPQHF TGCGCCAGCAGCCGCGAGTATAGCAATCAGCCCCAGCATTTT
TRBJ2-5 11 TRBV30 - - CAWSAPETQYF TGTGCCTGGAGCGCCCCGGAGACCCAGTACTTC
TRBJ2-2 13 TRBV18 - - CASSSDLTGELFF TGTGCCAGCTCCTCGGACTTGACCGGGGAGCTGTTTTTT
TRBJ1-5 15 TRBV6-5 TRBD1 - CASSTTGGRNQPQHF TGTGCCAGCAGCACAACAGGGGGCAGGAATCAGCCCCAGCATTTT
TRBJ2-7 15 TRBV4-3 - many CASSQDRAGLYEQYF TGCGCCAGCAGCCAAGATCGGGCGGGGCTGTACGAGCAGTACTTC
TRBJ1-1 14 TRBV5-1 - - CASSYQSQNTEAFF TGCGCCAGCAGCTACCAATCCCAGAACACTGAAGCTTTCTTT
TRBJ1-1 14 TRBV15 - - CATSRDPSETEAFF TGTGCCACCAGCAGAGATCCCAGTGAGACTGAAGCTTTCTTT
TRBJ2-3 14 TRBV2 - many CASSEAATVYTQYF TGTGCCAGCAGTGAAGCGGCGACCGTATATACGCAGTATTTT
TRBJ1-2 16 TRBV5-1 - - CASSSSSGPTNYGYTF TGCGCCAGCAGCTCGTCGTCCGGGCCCACCAACTATGGCTACACCTTC
TRBJ1-4 19 TRBV12-5 - - CASGLVRVAGRWTNEKLFF TGTGCTAGTGGTTTGGTACGTGTGGCAGGCAGGTGGACTAATGAAAAACTGTTTTTT
TRBJ2-7 11 TRBV7-2 - - CASSFTGRQYF TGTGCCAGCAGCTTTACAGGGCGACAGTACTTC